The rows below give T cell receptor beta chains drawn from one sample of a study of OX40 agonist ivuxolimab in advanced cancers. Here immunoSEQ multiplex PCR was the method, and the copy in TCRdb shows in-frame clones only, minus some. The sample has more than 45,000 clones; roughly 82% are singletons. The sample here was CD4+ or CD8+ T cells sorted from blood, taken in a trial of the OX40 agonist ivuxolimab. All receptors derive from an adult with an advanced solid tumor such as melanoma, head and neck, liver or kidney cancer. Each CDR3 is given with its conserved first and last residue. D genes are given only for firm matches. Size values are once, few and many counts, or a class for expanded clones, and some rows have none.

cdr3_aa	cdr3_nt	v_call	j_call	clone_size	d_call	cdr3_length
CASSIDGQLYEQYF	TGTGCCAGTAGTATAGACGGACAGCTATACGAGCAGTACTTC	TRBV19	TRBJ2-7	-	-	14
CASSQGVQGETQYF	TGTGCCAGCAGCCAAGGAGTTCAGGGAGAGACCCAGTACTTC	TRBV4-2	TRBJ2-5	-	-	14
CAISGEVTGVRDEQYF	TGTGCCATCAGTGGGGAGGTAACAGGGGTGAGGGACGAGCAGTACTTC	TRBV10-3	TRBJ2-7	-	-	16
CASSIPRGNQPQHF	TGTGCCAGTAGTATCCCCAGGGGAAACCAGCCCCAGCATTTT	TRBV19	TRBJ1-5	-	-	14
CASSSRGSGGRTSYNEQFF	TGTGCCAGTAGTTCCCGGGGTAGCGGGGGGCGTACTTCCTACAATGAGCAGTTCTTC	TRBV19	TRBJ2-1	-	TRBD2	19
CASSPTGDPWFSNQPQHF	TGTGCCAGCAGTCCGACCGGCGATCCCTGGTTTAGCAATCAGCCCCAGCATTTT	TRBV28	TRBJ1-5	-	-	18
CASSLPYRDRGYNEQFF	TGTGCCAGCAGCTTGCCTTACCGGGACAGGGGCTACAATGAGCAGTTCTTC	TRBV5-6	TRBJ2-1	-	TRBD1	17
CASLQGSYEQYF	TGTGCCAGTTTACAGGGATCCTACGAGCAGTACTTC	TRBV7-2	TRBJ2-7	-	-	12
CASSPDRQAYEQYF	TGTGCCAGCAGCCCGGACAGGCAAGCCTACGAGCAGTACTTC	TRBV7-2	TRBJ2-7	-	TRBD1	14
CASRGQGGNNYGYTF	TGTGCCAGCAGAGGACAGGGCGGGAATAACTATGGCTACACCTTC	TRBV28	TRBJ1-2	-	TRBD1	15
CASSGRSGANVLTF	TGTGCCAGCAGTGGGAGGTCTGGGGCCAACGTCCTGACTTTC	TRBV6-4	TRBJ2-6	-	-	14
CASSLREGGWRYF	TGTGCCAGCTCACTTCGGGAGGGCGGCTGGCGGTACTTC	TRBV18	TRBJ2-7	few	TRBD2	13
CASSSVGDQPQHF	TGTGCCAGTAGTTCAGTTGGAGATCAGCCCCAGCATTTT	TRBV19	TRBJ1-5	-	-	13
CASLSTGPTGELFF	TGTGCCAGTCTCTCGACAGGGCCAACCGGGGAGCTGTTTTTT	TRBV19	TRBJ2-2	-	TRBD1	14
CASSVLAGTFSGNTIYF	TGTGCCAGCAGCGTTCTTGCAGGCACTTTCTCTGGAAACACCATATATTTT	TRBV9	TRBJ1-3	-	-	17
CASSRSGGETQYF	TGTGCCAGCAGCCGTAGCGGGGGAGAGACCCAGTACTTC	TRBV28	TRBJ2-5	-	TRBD2	13